The present entry profiles one TCR beta chain with its context. The sample originates from a study of blood T cell repertoires in COVID-19. About the research overall: Researchers got acute and convalescent COVID-19 samples from the United States, Italy and Spain.

V was trimmed by 0 bases and J by 0 bases, leaving 10 bases between them. Germline values: CDR1 SGHTS, CDR2 YDEGEE. The CDR3 contains 16 residues. Original data processing: Counts of nucleated cells, estimated from reference gene primer amplification, were obtained. Sequencing used immunoSEQ multiplex PCR; TCRdb keeps in-frame clones, though not all of them. V and J calls and clone size follow that table, whereas D and trimming were derived from the DNA. The data hold 400,000 to 550,000 clones, with 70% to 90% observed a single time. Enrolled through a virtual design, the participants were between about 18 and 89 years of age and came from roughly 22 US areas. Participant-given clinical history determined each cohort assignment.

The chain is built from TRBV5-8 and TRBJ1-5, with a possible D match to TRBD1 (6 bases). The specimen was PBMCs or T cells enriched from blood (not recorded which). The origin of this receptor is a woman under 30 with acute COVID-19. The CDR3 sequence is CASSLEGEYSNQPQHF. The CDR3 DNA reads TGTGCCAGCAGCTTGGAGGGGGAGTATAGCAATCAGCCCCAGCATTTT.